This T cell receptor (beta chain) was documented in a study of OX40 agonist ivuxolimab in advanced cancers. Study outcomes and limitations: Which antigen the expanded peripheral T cells recognized is unknown.

Clones were sequenced by immunoSEQ multiplex PCR, and TCRdb holds only the in-frame ones, with some missing. Among about 77,000 clones listed, approximately 87% were seen once. Regarding this clone: Antigen: not known. The sample has other DNA sequences that encode this CDR3 too.

The source material was CD4+ or CD8+ T cells sorted from blood, sampled in a trial of the OX40 agonist ivuxolimab. This TCR was sampled from an adult with an advanced solid tumor such as melanoma, head and neck, liver or kidney cancer.

The CDR3 region has the DNA TGCAGTGCTAGGGGACCCTACGAGCAGTACTTC. It yields the protein CSARGPYEQYF. The chain is built from TRBV20-1 and TRBJ2-7; D tentatively fits TRBD1 or TRBD2 (5 bases each). V lost 3 bases and J lost 2, with 5 bases in between. Germline CDR1 reads DFQATT; CDR2 reads SNEGSKA (reference sequence). This CDR3 has 11 residues.